This TCR beta chain was found in a study of regulatory T cells in long-lasting Graves disease. Ten or more counts support this clonotype. CDR3 length equals 15 residues. CDR1 and CDR2 from the germline V gene are DFQATT and SNEGSKA (reference sequence). Trimming removed 2 bases from V and 3 bases from J, with 11 bases in between. The sample's time point: newly diagnosed GD, antithyroid drugs for less than 3 months. PBMCs were the source of the RNA used for TCR sequencing. Sequencing libraries for TCR beta were prepared with iRepertoire HTBI primers and Arm-PCR of CDR3 regions. Using its own MiXCR run on the multiplex PCR reads, TCRdb lists one record per CDR3 protein. This sample carries approximately 310,000 distinct CDR3 sequences, over 15% of them seen once, and the ten largest clones take about 39%.

The rearrangement links TRBV20-1 to TRBJ2-6; D might be TRBD2 (6 bases). The sample in question was peripheral blood mononuclear cells (PBMCs), obtained at new diagnosis, from a patient treated with antithyroid drugs. This receptor was taken from a female donor with Graves disease. This chain's CDR3 is CSARKWGVGANVLTF. The DNA of the CDR3 is TGCAGTGCTAGAAAATGGGGGGTTGGGGCCAACGTCCTGACTTTC.